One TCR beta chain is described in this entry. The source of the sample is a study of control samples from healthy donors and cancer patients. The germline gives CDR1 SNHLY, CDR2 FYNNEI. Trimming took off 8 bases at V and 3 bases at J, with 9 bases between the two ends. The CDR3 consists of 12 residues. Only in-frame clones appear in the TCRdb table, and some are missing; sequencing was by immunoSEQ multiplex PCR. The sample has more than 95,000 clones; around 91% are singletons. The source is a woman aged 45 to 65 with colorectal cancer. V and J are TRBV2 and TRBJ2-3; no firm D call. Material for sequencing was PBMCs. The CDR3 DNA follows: TGTGCCAGCCGAGAGTGGACAGATACGCAGTATTTT. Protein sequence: CASREWTDTQYF.